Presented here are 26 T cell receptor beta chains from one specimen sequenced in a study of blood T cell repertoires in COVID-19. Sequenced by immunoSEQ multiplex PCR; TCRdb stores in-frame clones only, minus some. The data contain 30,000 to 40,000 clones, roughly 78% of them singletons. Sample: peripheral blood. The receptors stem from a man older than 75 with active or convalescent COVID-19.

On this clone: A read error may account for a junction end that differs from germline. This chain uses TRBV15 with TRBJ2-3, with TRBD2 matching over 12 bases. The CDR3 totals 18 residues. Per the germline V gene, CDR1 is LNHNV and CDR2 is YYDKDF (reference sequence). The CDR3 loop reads CATSRGTSGMFSTDTQYF. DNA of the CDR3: TGTGCCACCAGCAGAGGGACTAGCGGGATGTTTAGCACGGATACGCAGTATTTT.

CDR3 residues: CATSEGTANYYGYTF. The CDR3 bases are TGTGCCACCAGTGAGGGGACAGCAAATTACTATGGCTACACCTTC. This chain connects TRBV24-1 to TRBJ1-2, with 7 bases lining up with TRBD1. With V trimmed by 4 bases and J by 3 bases, 7 bases remained unmatched. Germline V gene data show CDR1 as KGHDR and CDR2 as SFDVKD. This CDR3 is 15 amino acids long.

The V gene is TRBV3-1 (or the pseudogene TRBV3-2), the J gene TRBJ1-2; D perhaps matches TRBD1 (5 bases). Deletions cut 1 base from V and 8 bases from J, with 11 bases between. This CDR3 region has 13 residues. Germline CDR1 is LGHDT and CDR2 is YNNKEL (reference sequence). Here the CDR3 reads CASSQAGGKGYTF. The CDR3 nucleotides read TGTGCCAGCAGCCAAGCGGGGGGTAAGGGCTACACCTTC.

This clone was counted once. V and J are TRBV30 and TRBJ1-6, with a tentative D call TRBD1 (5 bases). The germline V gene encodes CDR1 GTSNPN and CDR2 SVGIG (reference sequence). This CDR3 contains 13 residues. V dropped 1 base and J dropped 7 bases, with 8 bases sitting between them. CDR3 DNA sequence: TGTGCCTGGAGTGCCCGGGGGAATTCACCCCTCCACTTT. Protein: CAWSARGNSPLHF.

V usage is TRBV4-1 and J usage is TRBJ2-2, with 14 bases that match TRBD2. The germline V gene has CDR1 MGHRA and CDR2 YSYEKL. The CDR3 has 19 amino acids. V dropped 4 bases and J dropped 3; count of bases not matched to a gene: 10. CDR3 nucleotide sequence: TGCGCCAGCAGCCTACCCGGGACTAGCGGGAGTAAAGACACCGGGGAGCTGTTTTTT. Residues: CASSLPGTSGSKDTGELFF.

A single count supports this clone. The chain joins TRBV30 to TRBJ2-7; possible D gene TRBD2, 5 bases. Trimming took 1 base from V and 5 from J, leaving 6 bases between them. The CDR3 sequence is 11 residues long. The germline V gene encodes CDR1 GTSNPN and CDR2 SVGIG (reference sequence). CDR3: CAWSEGDEQYF. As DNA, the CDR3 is TGTGCCTGGAGTGAGGGAGACGAGCAGTACTTC.

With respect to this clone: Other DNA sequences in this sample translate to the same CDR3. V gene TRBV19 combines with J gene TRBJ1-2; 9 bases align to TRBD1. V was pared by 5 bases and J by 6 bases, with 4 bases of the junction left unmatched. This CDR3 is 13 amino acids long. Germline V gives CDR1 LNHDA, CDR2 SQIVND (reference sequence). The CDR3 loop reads CASSARDRDGYTF. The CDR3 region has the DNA TGTGCCAGTAGTGCCCGGGACAGGGATGGCTACACCTTC.

CDR3 protein: CASNPTDTTDTQYF. CDR3 nucleotides: TGTGCCAGCAATCCGACAGATACCACAGATACGCAGTATTTT. V gene TRBV6-5 combines with J gene TRBJ2-3, with D possibly being TRBD1 (5 bases). The germline V and J ends were trimmed by 7 bases and 2 bases, with 13 bases remaining between them. This CDR3 has 14 residues. CDR1 is MNHEY, CDR2 SVGAGI, per germline.

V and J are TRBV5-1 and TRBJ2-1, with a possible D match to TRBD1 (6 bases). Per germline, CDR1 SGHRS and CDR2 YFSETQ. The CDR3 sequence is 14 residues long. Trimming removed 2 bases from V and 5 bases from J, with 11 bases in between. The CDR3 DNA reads TGCGCCAGCAGCTTCGGACAGAAAAACAATGAGCAGTTCTTC. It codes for CASSFGQKNNEQFF.

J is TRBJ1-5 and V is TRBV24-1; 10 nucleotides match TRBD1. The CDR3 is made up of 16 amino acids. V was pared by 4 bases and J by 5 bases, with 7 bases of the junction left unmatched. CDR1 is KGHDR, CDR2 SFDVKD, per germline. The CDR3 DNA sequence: TGTGCCACCAGTGAGGGGGGACAGGGGTACCATCAGCCCCAGCATTTT. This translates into CATSEGGQGYHQPQHF.

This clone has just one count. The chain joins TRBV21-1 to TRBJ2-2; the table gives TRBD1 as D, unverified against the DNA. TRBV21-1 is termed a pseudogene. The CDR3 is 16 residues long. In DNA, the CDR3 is TGTGCCAGCAGCAAAGCGCCCCCAGCGAACACCGGGGAGCTGTTTTTT. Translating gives CASSKAPPANTGELFF.

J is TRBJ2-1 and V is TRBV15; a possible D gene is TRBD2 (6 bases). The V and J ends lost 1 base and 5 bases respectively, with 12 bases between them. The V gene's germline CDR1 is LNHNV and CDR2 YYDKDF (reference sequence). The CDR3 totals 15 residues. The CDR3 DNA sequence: TGTGCCACCAGCAGAGGTGGACTAAAGGACAATGAGCAGTTCTTC. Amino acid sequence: CATSRGGLKDNEQFF.

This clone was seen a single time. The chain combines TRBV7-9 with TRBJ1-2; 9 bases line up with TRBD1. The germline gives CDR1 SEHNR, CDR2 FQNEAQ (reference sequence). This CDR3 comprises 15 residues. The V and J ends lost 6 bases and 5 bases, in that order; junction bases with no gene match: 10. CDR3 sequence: CASRAPGQGLYGYTF. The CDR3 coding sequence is TGTGCCAGCAGGGCGCCGGGACAGGGCTTATATGGCTACACCTTC. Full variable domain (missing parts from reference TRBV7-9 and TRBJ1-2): DTGVSQNPRHKITKRGQNVTFRCDPISEHNRLYWYRQTLGQGPEFLTYFQNEAQLEKSRLLSDRFSAERPKGSFSTLEIQRTEQGDSAMYLCASRAPGQGLYGYTFGSGTRLTVV.

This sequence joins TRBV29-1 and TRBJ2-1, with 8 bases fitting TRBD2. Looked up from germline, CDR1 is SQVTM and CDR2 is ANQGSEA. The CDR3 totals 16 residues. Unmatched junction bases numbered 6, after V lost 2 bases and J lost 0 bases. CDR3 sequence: CSVESGGHSSYNEQFF. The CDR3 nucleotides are TGCAGCGTTGAATCGGGGGGGCATAGCTCCTACAATGAGCAGTTCTTC.

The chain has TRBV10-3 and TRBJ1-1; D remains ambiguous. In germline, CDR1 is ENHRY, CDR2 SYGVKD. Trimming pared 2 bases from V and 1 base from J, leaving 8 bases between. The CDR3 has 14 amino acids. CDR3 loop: CAISEPQKNTEAFF. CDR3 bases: TGTGCCATCAGTGAGCCACAGAAGAACACTGAAGCTTTCTTT.

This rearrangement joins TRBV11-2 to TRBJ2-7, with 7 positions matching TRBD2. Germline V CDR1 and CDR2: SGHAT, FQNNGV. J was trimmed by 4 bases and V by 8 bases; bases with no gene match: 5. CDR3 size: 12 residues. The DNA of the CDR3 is TGTGCCAGCGGACGGGAGGTATACGAGCAGTACTTC. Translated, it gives CASGREVYEQYF.

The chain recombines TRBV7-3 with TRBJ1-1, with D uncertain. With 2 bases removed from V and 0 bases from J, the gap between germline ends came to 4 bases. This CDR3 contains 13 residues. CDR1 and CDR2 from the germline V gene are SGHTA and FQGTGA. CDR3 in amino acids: CASSLYVNTEAFF. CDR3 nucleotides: TGTGCCAGCAGCTTATATGTGAACACTGAAGCTTTCTTT. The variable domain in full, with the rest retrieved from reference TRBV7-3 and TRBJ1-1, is GAGVSQTPSNKVTEKGKYVELRCDPISGHTALYWYRQSLGQGPEFLIYFQGTGAADDSGLPNDRFFAVRPEGSVSTLKIQRTERGDSAVYLCASSLYVNTEAFFGQGTRLTVV.

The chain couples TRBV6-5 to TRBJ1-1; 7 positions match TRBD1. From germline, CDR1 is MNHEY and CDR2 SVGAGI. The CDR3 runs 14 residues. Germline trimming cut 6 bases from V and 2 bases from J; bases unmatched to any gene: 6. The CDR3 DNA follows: TGTGCCAGCAGGACCTGGGACAGTAACACTGAAGCTTTCTTT. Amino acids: CASRTWDSNTEAFF.

In DNA form, the CDR3 reads TGTGCCAGCAGTCCCACCGGGACAGGGGATGCCCAGCATTTT. It specifies CASSPTGTGDAQHF. The V and J genes are TRBV28 and TRBJ1-5; TRBD1 matches 10 bases. Germline CDR1 is MDHEN and CDR2 is SYDVKM. The CDR3 is 14 residues long. V was pared by 5 bases and J by 11 bases, with 9 bases of the junction left unmatched.

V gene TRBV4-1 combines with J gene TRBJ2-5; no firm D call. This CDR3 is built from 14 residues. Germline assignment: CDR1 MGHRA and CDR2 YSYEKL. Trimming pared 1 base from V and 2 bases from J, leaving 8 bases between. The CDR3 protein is CASSQVDWQETQYF. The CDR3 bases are TGCGCCAGCAGCCAAGTAGACTGGCAAGAGACCCAGTACTTC.

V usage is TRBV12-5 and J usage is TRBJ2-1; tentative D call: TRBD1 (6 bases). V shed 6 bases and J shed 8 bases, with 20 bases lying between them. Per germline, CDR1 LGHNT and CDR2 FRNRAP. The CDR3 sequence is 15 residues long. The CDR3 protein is CASGKTGPRRDEQFF. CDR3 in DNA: TGTGCTAGTGGCAAAACAGGGCCGAGACGCGATGAGCAGTTCTTC.

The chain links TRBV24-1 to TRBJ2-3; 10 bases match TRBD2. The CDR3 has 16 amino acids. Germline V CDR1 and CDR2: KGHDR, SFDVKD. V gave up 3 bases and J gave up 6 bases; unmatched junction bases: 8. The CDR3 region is CATSDLLPAGGDTQYF. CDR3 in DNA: TGTGCCACCAGTGATCTTCTCCCAGCGGGGGGGGATACGCAGTATTTT.

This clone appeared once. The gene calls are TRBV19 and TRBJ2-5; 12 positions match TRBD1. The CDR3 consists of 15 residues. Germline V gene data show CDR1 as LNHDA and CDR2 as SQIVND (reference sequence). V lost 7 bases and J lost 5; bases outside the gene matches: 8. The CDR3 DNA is TGTGCCAGTACCGCCCGGGACAGGGGGCTGGAGACCCAGTACTTC. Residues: CASTARDRGLETQYF.

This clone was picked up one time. The CDR3 loop reads CASSGPSYNEQFF. DNA of the CDR3: TGTGCCAGCAGTGGCCCTTCCTACAATGAGCAGTTCTTC. The chain recombines TRBV9 with TRBJ2-1; no firm D call. Germline V gives CDR1 SGDLS, CDR2 YYNGEE. The V end lost 5 bases, the J end lost 1 base, and 7 bases lay between the germline ends. This CDR3 comprises 13 residues.

The CDR3 here is CASSFTSELAGSDTQYF. In nucleotides, the CDR3 is TGTGCCAGCAGCTTCACTTCGGAACTAGCGGGATCAGATACGCAGTATTTT. The V gene is TRBV7-2, the J gene TRBJ2-3; TRBD2 aligns across 10 bases. V gave up 3 bases and J gave up 4 bases; unmatched junction bases: 10. The CDR3 has 17 residues. CDR1 SGHTA and CDR2 FQGNSA come from the germline V gene.

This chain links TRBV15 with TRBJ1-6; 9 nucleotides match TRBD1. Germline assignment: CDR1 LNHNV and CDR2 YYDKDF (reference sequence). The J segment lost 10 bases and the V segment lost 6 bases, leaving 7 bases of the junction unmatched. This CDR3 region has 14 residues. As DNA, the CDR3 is TGTGCCACCAGACCGGGACAGGGTCAGTCACCCCTCCACTTT. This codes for CATRPGQGQSPLHF.